The rows below give T cell receptor beta chains drawn from one sample of a study of post-analysis software for immune sequencing data. TCRdb re-called the PCR reads with MiXCR, one entry per CDR3 protein. The top ten clones hold approximately 4.6% of a sample with around 260,000 distinct CDR3 sequences, 36% of them seen once. The sample taken for sequencing was blood. All receptors come from a girl aged 5-17 years with multiple sclerosis. Each CDR3 is given with its conserved first and last residue. D genes are given only for firm matches. Size is stated for part of the rows, as once, few or many counts, or as a class when the clone is expanded.

cdr3_aa	cdr3_nt	cdr3_length	v_call	j_call	clone_size	d_call
CASSPTGGTSEKLFF	TGCGCCAGCAGTCCAACAGGGGGCACGAGTGAAAAACTGTTTTTT	15	TRBV5-1	TRBJ1-4	many	TRBD1
CASSEASSKRPYGYTF	TGTGCCAGCAGTGAAGCCAGCTCTAAACGGCCCTATGGCTACACCTTC	16	TRBV6-1	TRBJ1-2	.	.
CASSLDTPAWGPDTEAFF	TGTGCCAGCAGCTTAGATACCCCGGCGTGGGGGCCAGACACTGAAGCTTTCTTT	18	TRBV7-9	TRBJ1-1	.	.
CASSPTAGGPYEQYF	TGCGCCAGCAGCCCTACAGCGGGAGGCCCCTACGAGCAGTACTTC	15	TRBV4-3	TRBJ2-7	.	TRBD2
CASSFNSLGEKLFF	TGTGCCAGCAGCTTTAACTCCCTGGGAGAAAAACTGTTTTTT	14	TRBV7-9	TRBJ1-4	many	.
CSAPTPRSGYTF	TGCAGTGCCCCAACCCCCCGGAGTGGCTACACCTTC	12	TRBV20-1	TRBJ1-2	.	.
CASSSGIGTGGGEAFF	TGTGCCAGCAGCTCCGGAATCGGGACAGGGGGGGGTGAAGCTTTCTTT	16	TRBV7-9	TRBJ1-1	.	TRBD1
CASSEGQGNEQYF	TGTGCCAGCAGCGAGGGACAGGGAAACGAGCAGTACTTC	13	TRBV5-4	TRBJ2-7	.	TRBD1
CASRQGQGLYNEQFF	TGCGCCAGCAGACAGGGACAGGGGTTGTACAATGAGCAGTTCTTC	15	TRBV5-1	TRBJ2-1	.	TRBD1
CASSQGPSYNSPLHF	TGTGCCAGCAGCCAAGGGCCGTCCTATAATTCACCCCTCCACTTT	15	TRBV3-1	TRBJ1-6	few	.
CASSRDTWNTEAFF	TGTGCCAGCAGCCGGGACACCTGGAACACTGAAGCTTTCTTT	14	TRBV9	TRBJ1-1	.	.
CASGLNTGGYTF	TGTGCCAGCGGCCTCAATACTGGTGGCTACACCTTC	12	TRBV2	TRBJ1-2	few	.
CASSSSGGKRFF	TGTGCCAGCAGCTCATCAGGGGGAAAACGGTTTTTT	12	TRBV7-2	TRBJ1-4	.	TRBD1
CASSYRDGAPYNEQFF	TGTGCCAGCAGTTACCGGGACGGGGCTCCCTACAATGAGCAGTTCTTC	16	TRBV27	TRBJ2-1	few	.
CASSLTVTSGQETQYF	TGCGCCAGCAGCCTGACCGTGACTAGCGGGCAAGAGACCCAGTACTTC	16	TRBV4-1	TRBJ2-5	.	TRBD2
CASLHTLESRNEQFF	TGTGCCAGCTTACATACACTAGAAAGTAGGAATGAGCAGTTCTTC	15	TRBV5-5	TRBJ2-1	.	.
CASSARPRGDEKLFF	TGTGCCAGCAGTGCAAGGCCGAGAGGAGATGAAAAACTGTTTTTT	15	TRBV11-2	TRBJ1-4	few	.
CASSFEASGGGFYNEQFF	TGTGCCAGCAGTTTCGAAGCTAGCGGGGGGGGATTTTACAATGAGCAGTTCTTC	18	TRBV27	TRBJ2-1	.	TRBD2
CSAIVQGENEQFF	TGCAGTGCTATTGTCCAGGGAGAGAATGAGCAGTTCTTC	13	TRBV20-1	TRBJ2-1	many	.
CASSFRHYEQYF	TGTGCCAGCAGCTTCAGGCACTACGAGCAGTACTTC	12	TRBV28	TRBJ2-7	.	.
CASSRGRQGVYEQYF	TGTGCCAGCAGCCGAGGACGGCAGGGGGTCTACGAGCAGTACTTC	15	TRBV7-8	TRBJ2-7	many	TRBD1
CASSPRSKGGSFEQYF	TGTGCCAGCAGCCCTAGATCAAAAGGGGGTTCCTTCGAGCAGTACTTC	16	TRBV7-8	TRBJ2-7	many	.
CASRDPAQETQYF	TGCGCCAGCAGGGACCCGGCCCAAGAGACCCAGTACTTC	13	TRBV5-1	TRBJ2-5	many	.
CASSDFETSSPDTQYF	TGTGCCAGCAGTGACTTCGAGACTAGCTCCCCAGATACGCAGTATTTT	16	TRBV6-4	TRBJ2-3	many	TRBD2
CASSTGNGYTF	TGTGCCAGCAGCACAGGGAATGGCTACACCTTC	11	TRBV6-1	TRBJ1-2	many	.
CASSYLAAGAYEQYF	TGTGCCAGCAGTTACCTTGCGGCAGGGGCCTACGAGCAGTACTTC	15	TRBV6-2/TRBV6-3	TRBJ2-7	few	.
CASSLKLGQMQGYTF	TGTGCCAGCAGCTTGAAATTGGGACAAATGCAGGGCTACACCTTC	15	TRBV5-6	TRBJ1-2	many	.
CASSLAGNQPQHF	TGTGCCAGCAGCTTGGCGGGGAATCAGCCCCAGCATTTT	13	TRBV5-5	TRBJ1-5	many	.
CSARSIGTSGNTGELFF	TGCAGTGCTAGATCGATAGGGACTAGTGGGAACACCGGGGAGCTGTTTTTT	17	TRBV20-1	TRBJ2-2	few	TRBD2
CSASLASGTSDTQYF	TGCAGTGCTAGTCTGGCTAGCGGAACCTCAGATACGCAGTATTTT	15	TRBV20-1	TRBJ2-3	.	TRBD2
CASRRTLLTGYTF	TGTGCCAGCAGAAGGACTCTCCTCACAGGCTACACCTTC	13	TRBV28	TRBJ1-2	.	.
CASSLLIGASGSNEQFF	TGTGCCAGCAGCCTACTTATAGGGGCTAGCGGGAGCAATGAGCAGTTCTTC	17	TRBV4-2	TRBJ2-1	once	TRBD2
CASSLPQGAVGDTGAFF	TGTGCCAGCAGCTTACCCCAGGGGGCGGTCGGAGACACTGGAGCTTTCTTT	17	TRBV7-9	TRBJ1-1	.	TRBD1
CASTPQGGGSGGYTF	TGTGCCAGCACTCCTCAGGGTGGGGGCTCAGGTGGCTACACCTTC	15	TRBV12-3/TRBV12-4	TRBJ1-2	many	.
CASSWMGDSYNEQFF	TGTGCCAGCAGCTGGATGGGAGACAGCTACAATGAGCAGTTCTTC	15	TRBV14	TRBJ2-1	few	.
CASSFLRTAMNTEAFF	TGTGCCAGCAGCTTCCTACGGACAGCTATGAACACTGAAGCTTTCTTT	16	TRBV13	TRBJ1-1	few	.
CASSLVLYGAGYNEQFF	TGTGCCAGCAGCTTAGTGTTATACGGAGCGGGATACAATGAGCAGTTCTTC	17	TRBV7-2	TRBJ2-1	.	TRBD2
CATGGAILQETQYF	TGCGCCACGGGCGGGGCGATACTCCAAGAGACCCAGTACTTC	14	TRBV10-2	TRBJ2-5	many	.
CASNEGPDSYNEQFF	TGTGCCAGCAATGAAGGACCGGACTCCTACAATGAGCAGTTCTTC	15	TRBV12-3/TRBV12-4	TRBJ2-1	.	.
CSARDSASGRKDEQFF	TGCAGTGCTAGAGATTCGGCTAGCGGGAGAAAGGATGAGCAGTTCTTC	16	TRBV20-1	TRBJ2-1	.	TRBD2
CASPDPGLYYEQYF	TGTGCCAGTCCTGATCCGGGACTCTACTACGAGCAGTACTTC	14	TRBV6-4	TRBJ2-7	.	.
CASSDIGGGLNTEAFF	TGTGCCAGCAGTGATATAGGGGGGGGACTGAACACTGAAGCTTTCTTT	16	TRBV25-1	TRBJ1-1	.	.
CASSLNGGYNSPLHF	TGTGCCAGCAGTCTCAACGGCGGATATAATTCACCCCTCCACTTT	15	TRBV27	TRBJ1-6	.	.
CASSLGHRMANVLTF	TGCGCCAGCAGCTTGGGACATAGGATGGCCAACGTCCTGACTTTC	15	TRBV5-1	TRBJ2-6	.	.
CASSRLPQGWSNQPQHF	TGTGCCAGCAGCCGCCTCCCTCAGGGTTGGAGCAATCAGCCCCAGCATTTT	17	TRBV7-2	TRBJ1-5	many	.
CASSPRLAGSNNEQFF	TGTGCCAGCAGCCCACGACTAGCGGGGAGTAACAATGAGCAGTTCTTC	16	TRBV7-9	TRBJ2-1	many	TRBD2
CSARLARFPYEQYF	TGCAGTGCTAGGCTCGCTAGGTTTCCCTACGAGCAGTACTTC	14	TRBV20-1	TRBJ2-7	.	.
CSASLAKNIQYF	TGCAGTGCTAGTCTGGCCAAAAACATTCAGTACTTC	12	TRBV20-1	TRBJ2-4	many	.